This T cell receptor beta chain is drawn from a study of CD8+CD57+ T cells in acquired aplastic anemia. Study as a whole: DNA from sorted CD4+ and CD8+ cells averaged about 3.2 ug.

Genomic DNA, serving as template, underwent TCR beta VDJ and CDR3 profiling. TCRdb re-derived calls from the reads in MiXCR, one entry per CDR3 protein. This table holds 450,000 to 600,000 distinct CDR3 sequences, roughly 34% found once. Sequencing involved patients with CD8+CD57+ cell expansion previously shown by flow cytometry. CDR1 is SNHLY and CDR2 is FYNNEI in the germline V gene. The CDR3 length is 14 residues. V usage is TRBV2 and J usage is TRBJ2-7; 7 bases map to TRBD1. This TCR was recovered from a human donor with aplastic anemia. Sequencing input: sorted CD4+, CD8+, or CD8+CD57+ T cells (not recorded which) from PBMCs. The DNA for the CDR3 is TGTACCGGCAGCGTCACAGGGGCAGCTACGAAGCAGTACTTC. Translated: CTGSVTGAATKQYF.